The rows below give T cell receptor beta chains drawn from one sample of a study of blood T cell repertoires in COVID-19. Clones were sequenced by immunoSEQ multiplex PCR, and TCRdb holds only the in-frame ones, with some missing. The table records a few hundred thousand clones, about nine tenths of them present only once. The sequenced sample was PBMCs or T cells enriched from blood (not recorded which). All receptors come from a middle-aged woman with acute COVID-19. Both conserved end residues are part of each CDR3. The order of the fields is clone size, J gene, V gene, CDR3 length, CDR3 protein. Expanded clones are given a class, and other clones once, few, many or no size at all.

. | TRBJ1-4 | TRBV18 | 16 | CASSPPPQGSNEKLFF
. | TRBJ1-5 | TRBV19 | 14 | CASKDTALNQPQHF
. | TRBJ1-1 | TRBV28 | 14 | CASRPTGGTTEAFF
. | TRBJ2-5 | TRBV5-1 | 12 | CASRFSLETQYF
. | TRBJ2-3 | TRBV5-4 | 15 | CASSLRLADTDTQYF
. | TRBJ2-3 | TRBV3-1/TRBV3-2 | 15 | CASSQEALAGDTQYF
. | TRBJ2-1 | TRBV11-3 | 18 | CASSFRTSLTSPYNEQFF
. | TRBJ1-5 | TRBV2 | 14 | CASSLDRGLQPQHF
. | TRBJ1-3 | TRBV4-1 | 17 | CASSQDDGQGTGNTIYF
few | TRBJ2-7 | TRBV29-1 | 11 | CSVRTGSEQYF
. | TRBJ1-1 | TRBV7-2 | 14 | CASSLYTGSTEAFF
. | TRBJ1-2 | TRBV5-1 | 15 | CASSPPGPGGYGYTF
. | TRBJ2-2 | TRBV7-2 | 17 | CASSFVQGRPEPRELFF
. | TRBJ1-6 | TRBV27 | 15 | CASSFSSAGNSPLHF
. | TRBJ1-4 | TRBV5-4 | 15 | CASSLVGTGLEKLFF
. | TRBJ1-2 | TRBV5-6 | 18 | CASSLFPGQGARGEGYTF
. | TRBJ1-1 | TRBV5-1 | 17 | CASSSLPGQGAGTEAFF
few | TRBJ1-3 | TRBV5-6 | 16 | CASSLVDTSSGNTIYF
. | TRBJ1-5 | TRBV6-1 | 13 | CASSDRGNQPQHF
few | TRBJ1-6 | TRBV7-2 | 14 | CASSPGTANSPLHF
once | TRBJ1-3 | TRBV7-2 | 18 | CASRPTIRDREPGNTIYF
. | TRBJ1-2 | TRBV3-1/TRBV3-2 | 15 | CASSYAGQGTYGYTF
. | TRBJ1-1 | TRBV19 | 14 | CASSIRGGRSEAFF
. | TRBJ2-5 | TRBV18 | 16 | CASSPLAGGYQETQYF
. | TRBJ1-1 | TRBV28 | 12 | CASSTLNTEAFF
. | TRBJ2-3 | TRBV11-3 | 15 | CASSLEAWSTDTQYF
. | TRBJ1-4 | TRBV23-1 | 15 | CASSHGTGLPEKLFF
. | TRBJ1-1 | TRBV7-2 | 14 | CASSLPRGGAEAFF